The 30 T cell receptor beta chains in this list originate from one sample, sequenced in a study of cytomegalovirus exposure and HLA in healthy donors. Primers included in the PCR were 60 Vbeta and 13 Jbeta primers. Profiled with immunoSEQ multiplex PCR; TCRdb holds only in-frame clones, not every one. The repertoire includes some 110,000 clones, approximately 81% of them detected once, and about 4.5% sits in the top ten. Sequenced: PBMCs. The receptor source for this set is a man aged 25-45 years in good health and CMV-seropositive.

This clone was recorded a few times. The chain uses TRBV7-2 and TRBJ1-5; TRBD1 might be the D (6 bases). This CDR3 is built from 17 residues. The V end was cut by 0 bases, the J end by 3 bases, with 15 bases between. Germline V CDR1 and CDR2: SGHTA, FQGNSA. CDR3 sequence reads: CASSLAEAGAYNQPQHF. Here the CDR3 DNA reads TGTGCCAGCAGCTTAGCAGAGGCAGGGGCATACAATCAGCCCCAGCATTTT.

J is TRBJ2-7 and V is TRBV28; 9 bases agree with TRBD1. The CDR3 is made up of 14 amino acids. The trim removed 3 bases at V and 3 bases at J, leaving 3 bases unmatched. CDR1 and CDR2 (germline): MDHEN, SYDVKM. The CDR3 nucleotides read TGTGCCAGCAGTTTCGACAGGGGGTACTACGAGCAGTACTTC. Its protein is CASSFDRGYYEQYF. Filled out from reference TRBV28 and TRBJ2-7, the complete variable domain reads DVKVTQSSRYLVKRTGEKVFLECVQDMDHENMFWYRQDPGLGLRLIYFSYDVKMKEKGDIPEGYSVSREKKERFSLILESASTNQTSMYLCASSFDRGYYEQYFGPGTRLTVT.

This chain joins TRBV7-9 and TRBJ1-4; tentative D call: TRBD1 (5 bases). The CDR3 contains 16 residues. V lost 4 bases and J lost 6, with 18 bases in between. CDR1 and CDR2 (germline): SEHNR, FQNEAQ (reference sequence). CDR3 bases: TGTGCCAGCAGCTCCCCCCAGACAGAAAAGGATGAAAAACTGTTTTTT. It translates to CASSSPQTEKDEKLFF.

In regard to this clone: One end of the junction fails to match germline, which may point to a read error. The chain links TRBV27 to TRBJ2-7; D remains unclear. CDR1 is MNHEY and CDR2 is SMNVEV in the germline V gene (reference sequence). The CDR3 spans 13 residues. The CDR3 is CASSSLSGYGQYF. The CDR3 region has the DNA TGTGCCAGCAGTTCCTTATCGGGTTACGGGCAGTACTTC.

Details on this clone: Sequence at one end of the junction differs from germline and may be a read error. This CDR3 is also generated by other DNA sequences in the sample. This rearrangement joins TRBV6-5 to TRBJ1-2; D gene unclear. The CDR3 runs to 14 residues. Germline assignment: CDR1 MNHEY and CDR2 SVGAGI. CDR3 in DNA: TGCGCCAGCAGTTACTCTCGGGAAATCTATGGCTACACCTTC. Translating gives CASSYSREIYGYTF.

The chain employs TRBV6-6 and TRBJ1-4; a weak D match, TRBD1 (5 bases). The CDR3 runs to 16 residues. Germline V gene lookup returns CDR1 MNHNY and CDR2 SVGAGI (reference sequence). V lost 6 bases to trimming and J lost 0 bases, with 14 bases between them. CDR3 residues: CASRSNQGATNEKLFF. CDR3 nucleotides: TGTGCCAGCAGATCCAACCAGGGCGCAACTAATGAAAAACTGTTTTTT.

This clone was detected once. This chain connects TRBV2 to TRBJ1-6, with 8 bases matching TRBD1. Trimming removed 3 bases from V and 9 bases from J; junction bases left unmatched: 4. This CDR3 spans 14 amino acids. Germline assignment: CDR1 SNHLY and CDR2 FYNNEI. The CDR3 sequence is CASSDQGAGSPLHF. CDR3 coding DNA: TGTGCCAGCAGTGACCAGGGGGCCGGTTCACCCCTCCACTTT.

The chain links TRBV4-3 to TRBJ2-7, with a tentative D call TRBD2 (6 bases). Germline-derived CDR1 and CDR2 are LGHNA and YSLEER. V was cut by 4 bases and J by 2 bases, with 12 bases left in between. The CDR3 is 14 residues long. DNA of the CDR3: TGCGCCAGCAGCCTGTTAACGGGGGCCTACGAGCAGTACTTC. This codes for CASSLLTGAYEQYF.

The chain recombines TRBV19 with TRBJ2-1; TRBD2 matches at 8 bases. The germline V gene encodes CDR1 LNHDA and CDR2 SQIVND (reference sequence). V lost 5 bases and J lost 6; bases outside the gene matches: 12. The CDR3 has 16 residues. For the CDR3, the DNA is TGTGCCAGTAGTTTTGTGACGGGGGGGCCTCTCAATGAGCAGTTCTTC. Translation: CASSFVTGGPLNEQFF.

The chain carries TRBV30 and TRBJ1-1; possible D gene TRBD1, 5 bases. The CDR3 loop spans 13 amino acids. Germline V gene data show CDR1 as GTSNPN and CDR2 as SVGIG (reference sequence). Trimming cost V 0 bases and J 7 bases, with 12 bases left between them. The CDR3 nucleotides are TGTGCCTGGAGTGTAAATTCGGGGGTTGAAGCTTTCTTT. It encodes CAWSVNSGVEAFF.

V gene TRBV4-1 combines with J gene TRBJ2-7; 9 bases match TRBD1. The CDR3 loop spans 15 amino acids. V lost 3 bases to trimming and J lost 3 bases; unmatched junction nucleotides: 6. Germline CDR1 and CDR2: MGHRA and YSYEKL. The DNA of the CDR3 is TGCGCCAGCAGCCACCTGGACAGGGGAGACTACGAGCAGTACTTC. Translating gives CASSHLDRGDYEQYF.

The chain joins TRBV13 to TRBJ2-3, with 14 bases matching TRBD2. V lost 5 bases to trimming and J lost 6 bases; unmatched junction nucleotides: 7. There are 16 residues in the CDR3. Germline values: CDR1 PRHDT, CDR2 FYEKMQ (reference sequence). The CDR3 bases are TGTGCCAGCAGCCCGCGACTAGCGGGAGGGCTGGATACGCAGTATTTT. Protein sequence: CASSPRLAGGLDTQYF.

The chain has TRBV19 and TRBJ1-3; TRBD1 agrees at 8 bases. Trimming took 2 bases from V and 4 from J; bases not matched to a gene: 7. This CDR3 comprises 16 residues. Germline values: CDR1 LNHDA, CDR2 SQIVND (reference sequence). CDR3 residues: CASSIPGQGRGNTIYF. The DNA of the CDR3 is TGTGCCAGTAGTATACCCGGACAGGGAAGAGGAAACACCATATATTTT.

The chain carries TRBV7-2 and TRBJ1-2, with D tentatively TRBD1 (5 bases). Trimming cost V 4 bases and J 4 bases, with 7 bases left between them. Germline CDR1 is SGHTA and CDR2 is FQGNSA. The CDR3 contains 12 residues. The CDR3 nucleotides are TGTGCCAGCAGCTCTAGGGGCTATGGCTACACCTTC. Its protein is CASSSRGYGYTF.

The chain has TRBV7-2 and TRBJ2-7; TRBD2 aligns across 15 bases. The ends lost 5 bases at V and 2 bases at J; junction bases unmatched: 4. The CDR3 sequence is 16 residues long. In germline, CDR1 is SGHTA, CDR2 FQGNSA. CDR3 in amino acids: CASSPWTSGGAYEQYF. The CDR3 DNA reads TGTGCCAGCAGCCCTTGGACTAGCGGGGGGGCCTACGAGCAGTACTTC.

This chain joins TRBV10-3 and TRBJ1-1, with 10 bases matching TRBD1. CDR3 size: 12 residues. Germline CDR1 is ENHRY and CDR2 is SYGVKD. The V and J ends lost 10 bases and 7 bases, in that order; junction bases with no gene match: 6. Written as DNA, the CDR3 is TGTGCCAAGGACAGGGGGTTGGGTGAAGCTTTCTTT. Its protein is CAKDRGLGEAFF.

The chain links TRBV30 to TRBJ2-3, with 9 bases aligning to TRBD2. The CDR3 consists of 15 residues. Looked up from germline, CDR1 is GTSNPN and CDR2 is SVGIG (reference sequence). V gave up 1 base and J gave up 0 bases; unmatched junction bases: 2. This chain's CDR3 is CAWSASGDSTDTQYF. The CDR3, as DNA: TGTGCCTGGAGTGCTAGCGGGGATAGCACAGATACGCAGTATTTT.

As regards this clone: Other DNA sequences in this sample translate to the same CDR3. V usage is TRBV30 and J usage is TRBJ1-3; D not resolved. The CDR3 sequence is 13 residues long. Trimming shortened V by 0 bases and J by 0 bases, and 3 bases separated the two germline ends. Germline V CDR1 and CDR2: GTSNPN, SVGIG (reference sequence). The CDR3 here is CAWSVNSGNTIYF. CDR3 nucleotide sequence: TGTGCCTGGAGTGTTAACTCTGGAAACACCATATATTTT.

The chain couples TRBV19 to TRBJ2-7; weak D call: TRBD2 (5 bases). Trimming shortened V by 6 bases and J by 2 bases, and 11 bases separated the two germline ends. The CDR3 has 13 residues. Germline V gives CDR1 LNHDA, CDR2 SQIVND (reference sequence). CDR3 loop: CASSGLGTYEQYF. CDR3 DNA sequence: TGTGCCAGTAGCGGACTGGGAACCTACGAGCAGTACTTC.

The V gene is TRBV20-1, the J gene TRBJ1-2; D may be TRBD1 (5 bases). Germline values: CDR1 DFQATT, CDR2 SNEGSKA (reference sequence). Between the trimmed V and J ends, which lost 5 bases and 5 bases, there was a span of 9 bases. The CDR3 extends over 11 amino acids. The CDR3 sequence: CSAPGVYGYTF. The CDR3 bases are TGCAGTGCTCCGGGGGTTTATGGCTACACCTTC.

The gene calls are TRBV7-9 and TRBJ2-7; D is undetermined. The germline CDR1 and CDR2 sequences are SEHNR and FQNEAQ (reference sequence). Deletions cut 1 base from V and 2 bases from J, with 3 bases between. This CDR3 has 12 residues. CDR3: CASSLVTYEQYF. As DNA, the CDR3 is TGTGCCAGCAGCTTAGTAACCTACGAGCAGTACTTC.

The chain couples TRBV6-7 to TRBJ2-7; TRBD1 matches 9 bases. TRBV6-7 is an ORF, with its function uncertain. This CDR3 is 15 amino acids long. J lost 2 bases, V lost 4 bases, and 6 bases had no gene match. CDR3 region: CASSCRDRVTYEQYF. The CDR3 DNA reads as TGTGCCAGCAGTTGTCGGGACAGGGTTACCTACGAGCAGTACTTC.

The chain recombines TRBV5-4 with TRBJ2-7; a possible D gene is TRBD2 (5 bases). The length of the CDR3 is 16 residues. Germline V CDR1 and CDR2: SGHNT, YYREEE (reference sequence). Between the trimmed V and J ends, which lost 4 bases and 1 base, there was a span of 18 bases. The CDR3 DNA sequence: TGTGCCAGCAGCCCAACTCCCGGGATAACGTCCTACGAGCAGTACTTC. Translated: CASSPTPGITSYEQYF.

V usage is TRBV4-1 and J usage is TRBJ2-1; 11 bases are a match to TRBD1. The CDR3 consists of 15 residues. The germline CDR1 and CDR2 sequences are MGHRA and YSYEKL. With V trimmed by 6 bases and J by 8 bases, 9 bases remained unmatched. As DNA, the CDR3 is TGCGCCAGCAGGGGCCGGGACAGGGGGATTCATGAGCAGTTCTTC. It codes for CASRGRDRGIHEQFF.

This clone has a handful of counts. The chain carries TRBV2 and TRBJ1-1; perhaps TRBD1 as D (5 bases). The V end was cut by 2 bases, the J end by 0 bases, with 10 bases between. Germline CDR1 is SNHLY and CDR2 is FYNNEI. There are 15 residues in the CDR3. The CDR3 is CASSERRGVNTEAFF. CDR3 coding DNA: TGTGCCAGCAGTGAAAGGAGGGGAGTGAACACTGAAGCTTTCTTT.

The gene calls are TRBV4-3 and TRBJ1-1; D might be TRBD1 (5 bases). The germline V gene encodes CDR1 LGHNA and CDR2 YSLEER. This CDR3 has 15 residues. Between the trimmed V and J ends, which lost 0 bases and 5 bases, there was a span of 13 bases. CDR3: CASSQERWGGTEAFF. CDR3 nucleotides: TGCGCCAGCAGCCAAGAGCGGTGGGGGGGAACTGAAGCTTTCTTT.

The V call is TRBV6-4, the J call TRBJ2-7; weak D call: TRBD2 (5 bases). Looked up from germline, CDR1 is MRHNA and CDR2 is SNTAGT. Between the trimmed V and J ends, which lost 2 bases and 7 bases, there was a span of 12 bases. The CDR3 runs to 13 residues. CDR3 DNA: TGTGCCAGCAGTGACCAAGCCCCGGGAGAGCAGTACTTC. Its translation is CASSDQAPGEQYF.

The gene calls are TRBV2 and TRBJ2-7; D gene ambiguous. Trimming cost V 2 bases and J 7 bases, with 6 bases left between them. Germline assignment: CDR1 SNHLY and CDR2 FYNNEI. The CDR3 spans 11 residues. Here the CDR3 reads CASSELWEQYF. CDR3 bases: TGTGCCAGCAGTGAACTATGGGAGCAGTACTTC.

The V call is TRBV5-4, the J call TRBJ2-5; TRBD2 agrees at 9 bases. The J call may be mistaken, given a closer DNA end match to TRBJ2-7. CDR1 and CDR2 (germline): SGHNT, YYREEE (reference sequence). This CDR3 region has 15 residues. The CDR3: CASTRGGRAGYEQYF. The CDR3 DNA reads as TGTGCCAGCACTCGAGGCGGGAGGGCCGGGTACGAGCAGTACTTC.

The chain joins TRBV5-1 to TRBJ2-5; D may be TRBD1 (5 bases). Germline V CDR1 and CDR2: SGHRS, YFSETQ. This CDR3 has 14 amino acids. Between the trimmed V and J ends, which lost 2 bases and 2 bases, there was a span of 10 bases. The chain's CDR3 is CASSFDSAQETQYF. For the CDR3, the DNA is TGCGCCAGCAGCTTCGACAGCGCACAAGAGACCCAGTACTTC.